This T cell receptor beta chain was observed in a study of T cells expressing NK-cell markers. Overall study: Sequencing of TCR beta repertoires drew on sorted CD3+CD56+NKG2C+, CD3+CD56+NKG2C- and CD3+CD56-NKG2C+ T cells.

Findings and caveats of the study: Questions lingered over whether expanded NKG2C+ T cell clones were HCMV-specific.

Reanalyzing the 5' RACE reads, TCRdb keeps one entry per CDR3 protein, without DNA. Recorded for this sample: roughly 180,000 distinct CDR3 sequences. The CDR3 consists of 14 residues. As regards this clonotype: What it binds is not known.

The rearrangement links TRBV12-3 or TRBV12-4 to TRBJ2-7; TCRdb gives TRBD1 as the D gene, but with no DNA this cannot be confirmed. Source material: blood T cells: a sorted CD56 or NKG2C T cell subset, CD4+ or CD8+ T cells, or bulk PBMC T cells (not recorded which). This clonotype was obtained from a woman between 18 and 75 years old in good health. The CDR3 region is CASSSPGQGAVQYF.